The present entry profiles one T cell receptor (beta chain) with its context. The assay was immunoSEQ multiplex PCR, and TCRdb's table has in-frame clones only and misses some. The sample carries about 250,000 clones, around 84% recorded once. Individuals aged roughly 18 to 95 years were recruited from roughly 22 US areas. Donors were grouped by their self-reported clinical history. Among Cohort 3 donors, those recovered had two negative PCRs, clearance, or symptom resolution. This CDR3 is 15 amino acids long. The trim removed 3 bases at V and 2 bases at J, leaving 3 bases unmatched. CDR1 is ENHRY, CDR2 SYGVKD, per germline. These data belong to a study of blood T cell repertoires in COVID-19. The overall study: Whether acute or convalescent, the COVID-19 samples came from the United States, Italy and Spain.

The specimen was PBMCs or T cells enriched from blood (not recorded which). The rearrangement uses TRBV10-3 and TRBJ1-5; 8 bases are a match to TRBD1. The TCR comes from a middle-aged man who had recovered from COVID-19. The CDR3 here is CAISDGQGGNQPQHF. In nucleotides, the CDR3 is TGTGCCATCAGTGACGGACAGGGCGGCAATCAGCCCCAGCATTTT.